These 21 T cell receptor beta chains came from one sample sequenced in a study of cytomegalovirus exposure and HLA in healthy donors. The assay was immunoSEQ multiplex PCR, and TCRdb's table has in-frame clones only and misses some. This table has 250,000 to 400,000 clones, 88% appearing once. Sequenced: PBMCs. These receptor sequences come from a man aged 25-40 years in good health and CMV-seronegative.

The chain has TRBV4-1 and TRBJ2-1, with unresolved D. Trimming removed 4 bases from V and 6 bases from J, with 25 bases in between. Germline V lookup: CDR1 MGHRA, CDR2 YSYEKL. There are 18 residues in the CDR3. CDR3 sequence reads: CASSRSPPGSSTINEQFF. The CDR3 region has the DNA TGCGCCAGCAGCCGGAGCCCCCCCGGTTCTAGTACGATCAATGAGCAGTTCTTC.

This rearrangement joins TRBV4-3 to TRBJ1-2; 8 nucleotides align to TRBD1. CDR1 is LGHNA and CDR2 is YSLEER in the germline V gene. This CDR3 contains 16 residues. Trimming took 1 base from V and 6 from J; bases not matched to a gene: 10. For the CDR3, the DNA is TGCGCCAGCAGCCAAGGAACGGACAGGGTTCCTCATGGCTACACCTTC. Translation: CASSQGTDRVPHGYTF.

The J gene is TRBJ2-7, the V gene TRBV4-1; 8 bases align to TRBD1. This CDR3 is built from 16 residues. V dropped 2 bases and J dropped 0; count of bases not matched to a gene: 6. Germline CDR1 reads MGHRA; CDR2 reads YSYEKL. CDR3 nucleotide sequence: TGCGCCAGCAGCCAACGTCCGGGACAGGTCTCCTACGAGCAGTACTTC. Amino acids: CASSQRPGQVSYEQYF.

The genes are TRBV5-6 and TRBJ2-5, with 7 nucleotides matching TRBD2. This CDR3 spans 15 amino acids. J gave up 5 bases and V 0 bases, and 7 bases lay outside the gene matches. Germline CDR1 and CDR2: SGHDT and YYEEEE. The CDR3 nucleotides are TGTGCCAGCAGCTTGGCCGGAGCGGGGAGGGAGACCCAGTACTTC. This encodes CASSLAGAGRETQYF.

The chain links TRBV11-2 to TRBJ2-5, with D unclear. CDR3 size: 12 residues. Germline loops: CDR1 SGHAT, CDR2 FQNNGV. V shed 5 bases and J shed 5 bases, with 9 bases lying between them. CDR3 coding DNA: TGTGCCAGCAGCACCCTATCGGAGACCCAGTACTTC. It translates to CASSTLSETQYF.

The rearrangement links TRBV2 to TRBJ1-4, with unresolved D. Per the germline V gene, CDR1 is SNHLY and CDR2 is FYNNEI. Trimming pared 3 bases from V and 8 bases from J, leaving 13 bases between. The CDR3 is 14 amino acids. The CDR3 nucleotides read TGTGCCAGCAGTGAGCGGGTTGTGGGGGAAAAACTGTTTTTT. This translates into CASSERVVGEKLFF.

The gene calls are TRBV30 and TRBJ1-5, with D perhaps TRBD1 (6 bases). V shed 1 base and J shed 7 bases, with 20 bases lying between them. Germline-derived CDR1 and CDR2 are GTSNPN and SVGIG (reference sequence). This CDR3 contains 16 residues. The CDR3: CAWSGRETGLSQPQHF. The CDR3, as DNA: TGTGCCTGGAGTGGTCGCGAGACAGGATTATCGCAGCCCCAGCATTTT. The full variable domain, rest sourced from reference TRBV30 and TRBJ1-5, is SQTIHQWPATLVQPVGSPLSLECTVEGTSNPNLYWYRQAAGRGLQLLFYSVGIGQISSEVPQNLSASRPQDRQFILSSKKLLLSDSGFYLCAWSGRETGLSQPQHFGDGTRLSIL.

The chain links TRBV7-9 to TRBJ1-2; TRBD1 might be the D (6 bases). The V and J ends lost 0 bases and 5 bases respectively, with 16 bases between them. The CDR3 loop spans 16 amino acids. Per the germline V gene, CDR1 is SEHNR and CDR2 is FQNEAQ (reference sequence). CDR3 in amino acids: CASSLAETRQEYGYTF. In DNA, the CDR3 is TGTGCCAGCAGCTTAGCTGAGACCCGACAGGAATATGGCTACACCTTC.

The sample holds many counts of this clone. The V call is TRBV5-1, the J call TRBJ2-7, with a tentative D call TRBD1 (6 bases). Germline loops: CDR1 SGHRS, CDR2 YFSETQ. The CDR3 totals 15 residues. Trimming removed 4 bases at V and 2 bases at J, with 16 bases between. The CDR3 nucleotides are TGCGCCAGCAGCGAGCTCCGGGACACTACCTACGAGCAGTACTTC. Encoded protein: CASSELRDTTYEQYF.

This rearrangement joins TRBV10-2 to TRBJ2-1, with 9 bases that match TRBD2. J was trimmed by 8 bases and V by 8 bases; bases with no gene match: 7. This CDR3 has 13 amino acids. Germline CDR1 is WSHSY and CDR2 is SAAADI. The CDR3 DNA sequence: TGCGCCAGCCACGGCGGGGGGGCCTATGAGCAGTTCTTC. Its translation: CASHGGGAYEQFF.

The chain combines TRBV10-2 with TRBJ1-1; TRBD1 agrees at 10 bases. The germline V gene has CDR1 WSHSY and CDR2 SAAADI. This CDR3 has 12 residues. The trim removed 10 bases at V and 5 bases at J, leaving 4 bases unmatched. The CDR3 protein is CATRTGGTEAFF. The CDR3, as DNA: TGCGCCACAAGGACAGGGGGGACTGAAGCTTTCTTT.

This clone has a single count. This chain uses TRBV5-5 with TRBJ2-2; TRBD1 is a possible D gene (6 bases). The germline V gene encodes CDR1 SGHKS and CDR2 YYEKEE (reference sequence). V dropped 1 base and J dropped 5 bases, with 15 bases sitting between them. This CDR3 has 16 amino acids. CDR3 coding DNA: TGTGCCAGCAGCTTGTTACCCCAAACAGGGACCGGGGAGCTGTTTTTT. Protein: CASSLLPQTGTGELFF.

The gene calls are TRBV5-4 and TRBJ1-1; 9 bases agree with TRBD1. The CDR3 contains 15 residues. V trimming: 5 bases; J trimming: 0 bases; junction bases outside the gene matches: 5. CDR1 SGHNT and CDR2 YYREEE come from the germline V gene (reference sequence). The CDR3 DNA reads as TGTGCCAGCAGGGGACAGGGAAGGATGAACACTGAAGCTTTCTTT. Protein product: CASRGQGRMNTEAFF.

J is TRBJ1-5 and V is TRBV6-1, with D tentatively TRBD1 (5 bases). This CDR3 spans 15 amino acids. V gave up 0 bases and J gave up 4 bases, with 10 bases separating them. CDR1 is MNHNS, CDR2 SASEGT, per germline. CDR3 region: CASSEATVINQPQHF. CDR3 in DNA: TGTGCCAGCAGTGAAGCGACAGTTATTAATCAGCCCCAGCATTTT.

For this clone: The same CDR3 is also encoded by other DNA sequences in this sample. CDR3 DNA: TGCGCCAGCAGCCAGGGACAGGGATCCTACGAGCAGTACTTC. Protein sequence: CASSQGQGSYEQYF. V usage is TRBV4-3 and J usage is TRBJ2-7; 9 nucleotides match TRBD1. This CDR3 has 14 amino acids. The junction had 1 base not matched to a gene; V was cut back by 3 bases and J by 1 base. From germline, CDR1 is LGHNA and CDR2 YSLEER.

The chain is built from TRBV5-5 and TRBJ1-5; a possible D gene is TRBD1 (5 bases). The CDR3 sequence is 15 residues long. From germline, CDR1 is SGHKS and CDR2 YYEKEE (reference sequence). Between the trimmed V and J ends, which lost 0 bases and 2 bases, there was a span of 9 bases. The CDR3 spells CASSLAGGGNQPQHF. CDR3 nucleotide sequence: TGTGCCAGCAGCTTGGCGGGGGGTGGCAATCAGCCCCAGCATTTT. The whole variable domain, filled in from reference TRBV5-5 and TRBJ1-5, reads DAGVTQSPTHLIKTRGQQVTLRCSPISGHKSVSWYQQVLGQGPQFIFQYYEKEERGRGNFPDRFSARQFPNYSSELNVNALLLGDSALYLCASSLAGGGNQPQHFGDGTRLSIL.

CDR3: CASSLGQGSYGYTF. CDR3 coding DNA: TGCGCCAGCAGCTTGGGGCAGGGTTCCTATGGCTACACCTTC. The genes are TRBV5-1 and TRBJ1-2; TRBD1 is a possible D gene (5 bases). The CDR3 contains 14 residues. Trimming stripped 0 bases from V and 4 bases from J, with 10 bases between. The germline V gene encodes CDR1 SGHRS and CDR2 YFSETQ. Full variable domain (outside the CDR3, taken from reference TRBV5-1 and TRBJ1-2): KAGVTQTPRYLIKTRGQQVTLSCSPISGHRSVSWYQQTPGQGLQFLFEYFSETQRNKGNFPGRFSGRQFSNSRSEMNVSTLELGDSALYLCASSLGQGSYGYTFGSGTRLTVV.

The table lists this clone with a count of one. V usage is TRBV5-1 and J usage is TRBJ2-1; 10 bases agree with TRBD2. Germline assignment: CDR1 SGHRS and CDR2 YFSETQ. This CDR3 is built from 15 residues. V shed 2 bases and J 6 bases; nucleotides not matched to a gene: 5. The CDR3 nucleotides read TGCGCCAGCAGCTTAAGAGCGGGGGGGAGCAATGAGCAGTTCTTC. This encodes CASSLRAGGSNEQFF.

The chain is built from TRBV7-9 and TRBJ2-7; TRBD1 aligns across 10 bases. This CDR3 is built from 16 residues. Germline V gene sequence: CDR1 SEHNR, CDR2 FQNEAQ (reference sequence). V trimming: 1 base; J trimming: 4 bases; junction bases outside the gene matches: 7. The CDR3 bases are TGTGCCAGCAGCTTAGGGGGGACAGGGGACGTTTACGAGCAGTACTTC. Protein product: CASSLGGTGDVYEQYF.

The chain combines TRBV4-3 with TRBJ2-7; D call uncertain. The CDR3 extends over 14 amino acids. CDR1 and CDR2 (germline): LGHNA, YSLEER. Trimming cost V 0 bases and J 4 bases, with 10 bases left between them. CDR3 region: CASSQEVSGYEQYF. In DNA, the CDR3 is TGCGCCAGCAGCCAAGAAGTATCGGGTTACGAGCAGTACTTC.

The chain links TRBV5-1 to TRBJ2-6, with 7 bases matching TRBD1. The CDR3 consists of 17 residues. V was pared by 4 bases and J by 0 bases, with 7 bases of the junction left unmatched. Germline CDR1 is SGHRS and CDR2 is YFSETQ. The chain's CDR3 is CASSTGTVSSGANVLTF. The CDR3 DNA reads as TGCGCCAGCAGCACCGGGACAGTCAGCTCTGGGGCCAACGTCCTGACTTTC.